Each of the 3 T cell receptor beta chains below was sequenced from the same sample in a study of blood T cells in healthy people across ages. It was with a sample-barcoded 5' primer and a J-beta primer mix that a second PCR of about 7 to 12 cycles was run. TCRdb itself ran the 5' RACE reads through MiXCR, one entry per CDR3 protein. The table lists roughly 1,800,000 distinct CDR3 sequences, just under 50% of them singletons. Sequenced input: blood. These receptors all come from a woman aged 40 to 55 in good health.

The chain joins TRBV20-1 to TRBJ2-3; tentatively, D is TRBD1 (6 bases). V lost 6 bases and J 3 bases, leaving 13 bases between the germline ends. Germline CDR1 reads DFQATT; CDR2 reads SNEGSKA (reference sequence). This CDR3 has 13 amino acids. DNA of the CDR3: TGCAGTGCCACAATACAGGGTACAGATACGCAGTATTTT. Translated: CSATIQGTDTQYF.

The chain links TRBV7-9 to TRBJ2-5; 8 bases are a match to TRBD2. Germline values: CDR1 SEHNR, CDR2 FQNEAQ (reference sequence). This CDR3 contains 15 residues. Trimming at V came to 6 bases and at J to 1 base, leaving 7 bases not matched to a gene. CDR3 protein: CASRSRGGTQETQYF. In DNA, the CDR3 is TGTGCCAGCAGGTCCCGGGGGGGAACCCAAGAGACCCAGTACTTC. The full variable domain, in which reference TRBV7-9 and TRBJ2-5 provide the parts outside the CDR3, is DTGVSQNPRHKITKRGQNVTFRCDPISEHNRLYWYRQTLGQGPEFLTYFQNEAQLEKSRLLSDRFSAERPKGSFSTLEIQRTEQGDSAMYLCASRSRGGTQETQYFGPGTRLLVL.

V gene TRBV28 combines with J gene TRBJ2-7; the D gene is possibly TRBD1 (7 bases). This CDR3 comprises 14 residues. Germline loops: CDR1 MDHEN, CDR2 SYDVKM. V lost 7 bases to trimming and J lost 2 bases, with 15 bases between them. The CDR3 nucleotides are TGTGCCAGCACCTTAGGAGGGGGCGCCTACGAGCAGTACTTC. Protein product: CASTLGGGAYEQYF.